This T cell receptor beta chain is from a study of blood T cell repertoires in COVID-19. Whole-study context: T cells, B-cell-depleted T cells, or PBMCs provided the cDNA or gDNA that served as material.

Original processing methods: How many nucleated cells were present was estimated from reference gene primer amplification. TCRdb's copy holds only in-frame clones and misses some; the assay was immunoSEQ multiplex PCR. V, J and clone size reflect that table, while D and trimming were determined from the DNA. The sample includes about 310,000 clones, around 87% seen only once; the top ten take 7.8%. Germline V gives CDR1 SGHTS, CDR2 YDEGEE. Trimming shortened V by 5 bases and J by 3 bases, and 6 bases separated the two germline ends. The CDR3 loop spans 11 amino acids. This clone was observed a handful of times.

Sequencing was carried out using peripheral blood. The chain links TRBV5-8 to TRBJ2-7; D uncertain. The sequence came from a woman in her forties or fifties who had recovered from COVID-19. In DNA, the CDR3 is TGTGCCAGCAGACCGAGCTACGAGCAGTACTTC. Translation: CASRPSYEQYF.